Reported below is one T cell receptor (beta chain). This entry is derived from a study of blood T cell repertoires in COVID-19. Study-level information: Acute-phase and convalescent COVID-19 samples originated in the United States, Italy and Spain.

TCRdb's copy holds only in-frame clones and misses some; the assay was immunoSEQ multiplex PCR. The table includes approximately 100,000 clones, roughly 85% detected once. The ends were cut back, 5 bases at V and 16 bases at J, with 15 bases in the middle. This CDR3 has 11 amino acids. Germline CDR1 and CDR2: MDHEN and SYDVKM. This receptor was taken from a woman aged 60-75 years with acute or convalescent COVID-19. The material sequenced was peripheral blood. This chain links TRBV28 with TRBJ1-3; D not resolved. DNA for the CDR3: TGTGCCAGCAGTACCAGCGCCACTAGGTATTTT. It translates to CASSTSATRYF.